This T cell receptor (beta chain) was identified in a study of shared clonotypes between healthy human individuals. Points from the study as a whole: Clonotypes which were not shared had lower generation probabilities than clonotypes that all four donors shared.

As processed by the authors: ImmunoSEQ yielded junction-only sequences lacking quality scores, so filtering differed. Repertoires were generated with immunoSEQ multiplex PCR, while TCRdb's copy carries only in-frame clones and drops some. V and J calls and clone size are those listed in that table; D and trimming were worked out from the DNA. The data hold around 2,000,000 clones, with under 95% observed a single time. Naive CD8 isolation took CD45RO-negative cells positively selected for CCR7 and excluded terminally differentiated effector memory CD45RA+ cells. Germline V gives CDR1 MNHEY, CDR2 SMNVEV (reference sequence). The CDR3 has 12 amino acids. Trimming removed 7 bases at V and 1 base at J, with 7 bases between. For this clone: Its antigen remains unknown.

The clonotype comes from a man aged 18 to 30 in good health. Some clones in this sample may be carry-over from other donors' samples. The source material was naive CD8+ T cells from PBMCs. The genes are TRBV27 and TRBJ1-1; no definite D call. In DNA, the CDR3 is TGTGCCAGCAAAATGGCGAACACTGAAGCTTTCTTT. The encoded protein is CASKMANTEAFF.